These 10 T cell receptor beta chains originate from one sample sequenced in a study of cytomegalovirus exposure and HLA in healthy donors. It was with 60 Vbeta and 13 Jbeta primers that the PCR ran. Using immunoSEQ multiplex PCR, the repertoire was profiled, and TCRdb retains in-frame clones only, with some absent. The sample has 150,000 to 200,000 clones, about three quarters seen once. Specimen: PBMCs. These receptors were obtained from a man in his forties in good health and CMV-seronegative.

Here the CDR3 DNA reads TGTGCCAGCAGCTTGGGCATAGCCTCGGTTGAAGCTTTCTTT. It translates to CASSLGIASVEAFF. This chain joins TRBV5-8 and TRBJ1-1; D gene unclear. Between the trimmed V and J ends, which lost 0 bases and 7 bases, there was a span of 13 bases. This CDR3 has 14 amino acids. Germline V lookup: CDR1 SGHTS, CDR2 YDEGEE.

This clone was counted a few times. The chain's CDR3 is CASTLTGFSNQPQHF. The CDR3 DNA reads TGTGCCAGCACCCTGACAGGGTTTAGCAATCAGCCCCAGCATTTT. The chain combines TRBV7-2 with TRBJ1-5; 7 bases align to TRBD1. J was trimmed by 0 bases and V by 7 bases; bases with no gene match: 6. Germline lookup yields CDR1 SGHTA and CDR2 FQGNSA. CDR3 length: 15 residues.

This clone was seen a handful of times. The V and J genes are TRBV2 and TRBJ2-7; D gene uncertain. Between the trimmed V and J ends, which lost 2 bases and 8 bases, there was a span of 19 bases. The CDR3 is made up of 15 amino acids. Germline V gene lookup returns CDR1 SNHLY and CDR2 FYNNEI. The CDR3, as DNA: TGTGCCAGCAGTGAAAGTCGGCAAACTAATAACAAGCAGTACTTC. Translated: CASSESRQTNNKQYF.

The chain is built from TRBV10-3 and TRBJ2-5, with 9 bases fitting TRBD2. Per the germline V gene, CDR1 is ENHRY and CDR2 is SYGVKD. The length of the CDR3 is 15 residues. Trimming cost V 4 bases and J 5 bases; bases outside gene matches: 8. The CDR3 DNA follows: TGTGCCATCAGTGGAGGGCGGGGGGGCCAGGAGACCCAGTACTTC. This gives the protein CAISGGRGGQETQYF.

The chain joins TRBV5-1 to TRBJ1-2, with a tentative D call TRBD1 (6 bases). The CDR3 covers 14 residues. Germline CDR1 SGHRS, CDR2 YFSETQ. The germline V and J ends were trimmed by 1 base and 4 bases, with 11 bases remaining between them. As DNA, the CDR3 is TGCGCCAGCAGCTTGTCGGACAGTACCTATGGCTACACCTTC. The encoded protein is CASSLSDSTYGYTF.

The chain employs TRBV12-5 and TRBJ2-1; 11 nucleotides agree with TRBD1. After removal of 7 bases from V and 8 bases from J, the junction contained 4 bases not matched to a gene. CDR1 is LGHNT and CDR2 is FRNRAP in the germline V gene. CDR3 length: 13 residues. CDR3 region: CASVRTGGDEQFF. CDR3 DNA sequence: TGTGCTAGTGTTAGGACAGGGGGCGATGAGCAGTTCTTC.

The chain links TRBV7-2 to TRBJ2-5; 8 bases match TRBD2. The length of the CDR3 is 16 residues. V gave up 5 bases and J gave up 5 bases; unmatched junction bases: 13. CDR1 and CDR2 (germline): SGHTA, FQGNSA. The CDR3 nucleotides are TGTGCCAGCAGCGGGCCCCAGGGCGGGGGGCTGGAGACCCAGTACTTC. This sequence encodes CASSGPQGGGLETQYF.

This chain uses TRBV6-5 with TRBJ1-1, with a weak D call TRBD1 (5 bases). The CDR3 covers 12 residues. Per the germline V gene, CDR1 is MNHEY and CDR2 is SVGAGI. V lost 6 bases and J 5 bases, leaving 10 bases between the germline ends. In DNA, the CDR3 is TGTGCCAGCAGGACCGGGGGGACTGAAGCTTTCTTT. It specifies CASRTGGTEAFF.

The chain recombines TRBV5-1 with TRBJ1-2; D may be TRBD1 (6 bases). The V end lost 2 bases, the J end lost 5 bases, and 16 bases lay between the germline ends. Germline V lookup: CDR1 SGHRS, CDR2 YFSETQ. This CDR3 has 15 amino acids. The CDR3 sequence: CASSFDRPVGYGYTF. CDR3 DNA sequence: TGCGCCAGCAGCTTCGACAGGCCCGTGGGGTATGGCTACACCTTC.

This sequence joins TRBV7-2 and TRBJ2-5; 7 bases agree with TRBD1. Germline V lookup: CDR1 SGHTA, CDR2 FQGNSA. The trim removed 5 bases at V and 0 bases at J, leaving 3 bases unmatched. The CDR3 sequence is 14 residues long. This chain's CDR3 is CASSDRENQETQYF. The DNA of the CDR3 is TGTGCCAGCAGCGACAGGGAAAACCAAGAGACCCAGTACTTC.